The clone carrying this T cell receptor beta chain was observed a few times. The CDR3 runs to 17 residues. The V segment lost 0 bases and the J segment 0 bases; nucleotides outside the gene matches: 4. CDR1 and CDR2 (germline): MGHRA, YSYEKL. Alongside a J-beta primer mix, a sample-barcoded 5' primer served in a second PCR lasting about 7 to 11 cycles. Every cDNA molecule bore a tag from a template-switch adaptor containing 12 random nucleotides. From the 5' RACE reads, TCRdb called clonotypes with MiXCR, one entry per CDR3 protein. The sample has roughly 1.4 million distinct CDR3 sequences, 59% seen once. The data were obtained in a study of blood T cells in healthy people across ages.

The sample comprised blood. The sequence was obtained from a man between 18 and 29 years old in good health. The J gene is TRBJ2-2, the V gene TRBV4-1, with 7 positions matching TRBD2. The CDR3 DNA reads as TGCGCCAGCAGCCAAGATCGGGAGGTCGCGAACACCGGGGAGCTGTTTTTT. Translating it yields CASSQDREVANTGELFF.